The T cell receptor (beta chain) described here comes from a study of early T cells in non-severe SARS-CoV-2 infection. Study overall: The chains were unpaired, and the sequenced material was bulk RNA from unsorted whole blood.

In germline, CDR1 is LNHDA, CDR2 SQIVND (reference sequence). The CDR3 runs 16 residues. V was shortened by 5 bases and J by 0 bases, with 16 bases between the two germline ends. Findings and caveats of the study: Matching with VDJdb favored anti-spike CD8 responses (missing private and CD4 specificities).

Individual cDNA molecules were tagged with unique molecular identifiers, the study reported. MiXCR, applied by TCRdb to the 5' RACE reads, yields one record per CDR3 protein. Of 35,000 to 50,000 distinct CDR3 sequences detected, about 25% appear once; the ten largest clones hold under 6%. This clonotype came up a few times. Its antigen remains unidentified. The sequencing here drew on whole blood, taken at baseline. The chain couples TRBV19 to TRBJ1-2, with TRBD1 as a possible D gene (5 bases). This sequence originates from an adult who was a healthcare worker with PCR-confirmed SARS-CoV-2 infection or an uninfected control (not recorded which). The CDR3 bases are TGTGCCAGTAGTGGCGGGGGGAGAATCTCTAACTATGGCTACACCTTC. As protein: CASSGGGRISNYGYTF.